One and the same sample provided the 13 T cell receptor beta chains below, sequenced in a study of cytomegalovirus exposure and HLA in healthy donors. Researchers ran the PCR with 60 Vbeta and 13 Jbeta primers. Here immunoSEQ multiplex PCR was the method, and the copy in TCRdb shows in-frame clones only, minus some. The table lists approximately 70,000 clones, approximately 79% of them singletons, with about 12% in the top ten. Sequences were obtained from PBMCs. These receptor sequences come from a woman aged 40-49 years in good health and CMV-seropositive.

The J gene is TRBJ2-2, the V gene TRBV4-2; the D gene is possibly TRBD1 (5 bases). V lost 3 bases and J lost 3, with 14 bases in between. CDR1 LGHNA and CDR2 YNFKEQ come from the germline V gene. This CDR3 has 16 amino acids. The DNA of the CDR3 is TGTGCCAGCAGCCAGGGGATTGGACAAGACACCGGGGAGCTGTTTTTT. This gives the protein CASSQGIGQDTGELFF.

Only one count was recorded for this clone. The V gene is TRBV12-2, the J gene TRBJ2-6; TRBD1 was called by the table and not checked on the DNA. TRBV12-2 is deemed a pseudogene. This CDR3 is built from 17 residues. CDR3 region: CASRPKWGSAGANVLTF. DNA of the CDR3: TGTGCAAGTCGCCCCAAATGGGGCTCGGCTGGGGCCAACGTCCTGACTTTC.

This rearrangement joins TRBV15 to TRBJ2-3, with TRBD1 identical over 11 bases. CDR1 is LNHNV and CDR2 is YYDKDF in the germline V gene (reference sequence). CDR3 length equals 14 residues. The junction had 0 bases not matched to a gene; V was cut back by 3 bases and J by 4 bases. The CDR3: CATSRGQGADTQYF. CDR3 DNA: TGTGCCACCAGCAGGGGACAGGGGGCAGATACGCAGTATTTT.

The chain has TRBV19 and TRBJ1-2, with 9 positions matching TRBD1. The CDR3 covers 12 residues. After removal of 8 bases from V and 8 bases from J, the junction contained 6 bases not matched to a gene. Germline V lookup: CDR1 LNHDA, CDR2 SQIVND (reference sequence). The CDR3 DNA reads as TGTGCCAGTTGGGACAGGGTGGACGGCTACACCTTC. Encoded protein: CASWDRVDGYTF.

This clone has just one count. The chain uses TRBV6-6 and TRBJ2-5; possible D gene TRBD2, 7 bases. The CDR3 sequence is 14 residues long. V was cut by 7 bases and J by 5 bases, with 17 bases left in between. Germline V gives CDR1 MNHNY, CDR2 SVGAGI (reference sequence). CDR3 loop: CASTPGRGRETQYF. The CDR3 bases are TGTGCCAGCACTCCAGGGAGGGGGAGGGAGACCCAGTACTTC.

The V and J genes are TRBV18 and TRBJ2-7; 12 bases fit TRBD2. The CDR3 totals 16 residues. The V gene end was trimmed by 3 bases and the J gene end by 12 bases; junction bases not matched to a gene: 15. Germline values: CDR1 KGHSH, CDR2 LQKENI. This CDR3 is CASSPAQTSGGGGAYF. The CDR3 region has the DNA TGTGCCAGCTCACCCGCTCAGACTAGCGGGGGAGGAGGTGCGTACTTC. Drawing the rest from reference TRBV18 and TRBJ2-7, the complete variable domain is NAGVMQNPRHLVRRRGQEARLRCSPMKGHSHVYWYRQLPEEGLKFMVYLQKENIIDESGMPKERFSAEFPKEGPSILRIQQVVRGDSAAYFCASSPAQTSGGGGAYFGPGTRLTVT.

The gene calls are TRBV27 and TRBJ2-7, with D perhaps matching TRBD2 (7 bases). This CDR3 contains 13 residues. CDR1 and CDR2 from the germline V gene are MNHEY and SMNVEV (reference sequence). Trimming shortened V by 8 bases and J by 2 bases, and 13 bases separated the two germline ends. DNA of the CDR3: TGTGCCAGCCAGGGAGGGGGGGCCTACGAGCAGTACTTC. Protein product: CASQGGGAYEQYF.

The chain recombines TRBV5-6 with TRBJ2-3, with D possibly being TRBD1 (6 bases). Trimming took off 4 bases at V and 1 base at J, with 10 bases between the two ends. CDR3 length: 14 residues. Germline V gene lookup returns CDR1 SGHDT and CDR2 YYEEEE. The chain's CDR3 is CASSINRGTDTQYF. The CDR3 DNA sequence: TGTGCCAGCAGCATCAACAGGGGCACAGATACGCAGTATTTT.

The gene calls are TRBV10-3 and TRBJ2-7; 9 nucleotides agree with TRBD1. The CDR3 runs 14 residues. J gave up 2 bases and V 4 bases, and 3 bases lay outside the gene matches. Looked up from germline, CDR1 is ENHRY and CDR2 is SYGVKD. In DNA form, the CDR3 reads TGTGCCATCAGTGGGGACAGGGCTACCTACGAGCAGTACTTC. It encodes CAISGDRATYEQYF.

The rearrangement links TRBV5-8 to TRBJ2-3; tentatively, D is TRBD2 (5 bases). The CDR3 runs to 16 residues. Germline CDR1 is SGHTS and CDR2 is YDEGEE. V was cut by 2 bases and J by 5 bases, with 18 bases left in between. The CDR3 nucleotides are TGTGCCAGCAGCTTCTTTCCATTCCTCGGGGAAGATACGCAGTATTTT. Translation: CASSFFPFLGEDTQYF.

CDR3 amino acids: CASSPRRGTFGGFGYGYTF. The CDR3 region has the DNA TGTGCCAGCAGCCCCCGAAGGGGGACATTTGGGGGATTTGGATATGGCTACACCTTC. The rearrangement joins TRBV7-8 to TRBJ1-2, with a weak D call TRBD1 (6 bases). CDR1 is SGHVS and CDR2 is FQNEAQ in the germline V gene. The CDR3 runs 19 residues. Trimming removed 5 bases from V and 5 bases from J, with 30 bases in between.

The chain combines TRBV7-2 with TRBJ2-7, with D tentatively TRBD2 (5 bases). Germline CDR1 is SGHTA and CDR2 is FQGNSA. The CDR3 spans 15 residues. Between the trimmed V and J ends, which lost 1 base and 1 base, there was a span of 11 bases. The CDR3 region is CASSLVSGGSYEQYF. The DNA for the CDR3 is TGTGCCAGCAGCTTAGTCAGCGGTGGGTCCTACGAGCAGTACTTC.

The chain couples TRBV7-2 to TRBJ1-1, with D possibly TRBD1 on 6 matching bases. The germline gives CDR1 SGHTA, CDR2 FQGNSA. V was shortened by 5 bases and J by 4 bases, with 11 bases between the two germline ends. The CDR3 extends over 13 amino acids. CDR3 sequence (DNA): TGTGCCAGCAGCCAACAGGGTGGCACTGAAGCTTTCTTT. Translation gives CASSQQGGTEAFF.